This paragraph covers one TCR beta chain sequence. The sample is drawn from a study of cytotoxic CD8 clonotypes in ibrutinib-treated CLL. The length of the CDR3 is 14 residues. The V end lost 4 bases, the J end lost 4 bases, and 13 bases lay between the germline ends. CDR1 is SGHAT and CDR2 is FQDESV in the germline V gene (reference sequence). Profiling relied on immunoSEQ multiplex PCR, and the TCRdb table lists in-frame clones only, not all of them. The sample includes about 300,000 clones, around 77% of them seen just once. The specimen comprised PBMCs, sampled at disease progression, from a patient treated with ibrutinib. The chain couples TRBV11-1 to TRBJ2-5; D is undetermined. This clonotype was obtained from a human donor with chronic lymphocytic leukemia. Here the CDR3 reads CASSYRPRGETQYF. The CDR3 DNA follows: TGTGCCAGCAGCTACAGACCCAGAGGAGAGACCCAGTACTTC.